This entry lists 25 T cell receptor beta chains sequenced from one sample in a study of CD8+CD57+ T cells in acquired aplastic anemia. Sequenced patients had shown CD8+CD57+ cell expansion by flow cytometry. The TCR beta profiling, which covered VDJ combination and CDR3 sequence, was carried out using genomic DNA as the template. TCRdb ran MiXCR on the reads and lists one entry per CDR3 protein. The repertoire includes under 200,000 distinct CDR3 sequences, around half of them detected once, and approximately 3% sits in the top ten. What was sequenced was sorted CD4+, CD8+, or CD8+CD57+ T cells (not recorded which) from PBMCs. The source is a human donor with aplastic anemia.

The chain employs TRBV15 and TRBJ2-7; D is unresolved. Germline CDR1 and CDR2: LNHNV and YYDKDF (reference sequence). The V end was cut by 0 bases, the J end by 3 bases, with 12 bases between. The CDR3 loop spans 15 amino acids. CDR3 in amino acids: CATSRDWRLSYEQYF. The CDR3 coding sequence is TGTGCCACCAGCAGAGATTGGCGCCTGAGCTACGAGCAGTACTTC. The whole variable domain, remainder taken from reference TRBV15 and TRBJ2-7, is DAMVIQNPRYQVTQFGKPVTLSCSQTLNHNVMYWYQQKSSQAPKLLFHYYDKDFNNEADTPDNFQSRRPNTSFCFLDIRSPGLGDTAMYLCATSRDWRLSYEQYFGPGTRLTVT.

The CDR3 sequence is CASSHTAYEQYF. CDR3 in DNA: TGTGCCAGCAGCCACACAGCATACGAGCAGTACTTC. The genes are TRBV14 and TRBJ2-7; unclear D gene. This CDR3 has 12 amino acids. In germline, CDR1 is SGHDN, CDR2 FVKESK. V was shortened by 3 bases and J by 4 bases, with 7 bases between the two germline ends.

V is TRBV7-3 and J is TRBJ2-7, with 15 bases matching TRBD2. Germline values: CDR1 SGHTA, CDR2 FQGTGA. This CDR3 region has 16 residues. The junction had 5 bases not matched to a gene; V was cut back by 2 bases and J by 6 bases. CDR3 in amino acids: CASSLGGLAGGSEQYF. The DNA for the CDR3 is TGTGCCAGCAGCTTAGGAGGACTAGCGGGAGGGAGCGAGCAGTACTTC.

The chain is built from TRBV7-2 and TRBJ1-6; no reliable D call. The CDR3 sequence is 13 residues long. Trimming cost V 5 bases and J 9 bases, with 11 bases left between them. Per the germline V gene, CDR1 is SGHTA and CDR2 is FQGNSA. CDR3 amino acids: CASSLRAASPLHF. The DNA of the CDR3 is TGTGCCAGCAGCCTCCGGGCGGCTTCACCCCTCCACTTT.

This clonotype was recorded a few times. This rearrangement joins TRBV2 to TRBJ2-2; D gene ambiguous. This CDR3 spans 14 amino acids. Looked up from germline, CDR1 is SNHLY and CDR2 is FYNNEI. V dropped 1 base and J dropped 7 bases, with 10 bases sitting between them. The CDR3 region is CASSEGGYFGELFF. CDR3 in DNA: TGTGCCAGCAGTGAAGGAGGTTATTTCGGGGAGCTGTTTTTT.

This rearrangement joins TRBV29-1 to TRBJ2-2, with D possibly matching TRBD1 (6 bases). The germline V and J ends were trimmed by 1 base and 2 bases, with 14 bases remaining between them. CDR3 size: 16 residues. Germline values: CDR1 SQVTM, CDR2 ANQGSEA. The CDR3 here is CSVEGYRAPNTGELFF. The CDR3 DNA sequence: TGCAGCGTTGAAGGGTACAGGGCCCCAAACACCGGGGAGCTGTTTTTT.

This clonotype was detected once. This rearrangement joins TRBV7-2 to TRBJ2-7; D possibly corresponds to TRBD2 (5 bases). The V end lost 5 bases, the J end lost 5 bases, and 16 bases lay between the germline ends. Looked up from germline, CDR1 is SGHTA and CDR2 is FQGNSA. This CDR3 contains 14 residues. As DNA, the CDR3 is TGTGCCAGCAGCCCCACGTGGAGGATCCACGAGCAGTACTTC. Its translation is CASSPTWRIHEQYF.

This chain connects TRBV7-7 to TRBJ2-2, with TRBD2 identical over 7 bases. This CDR3 is built from 12 residues. Per the germline V gene, CDR1 is SSHAT and CDR2 is FNYEAQ (reference sequence). Here the CDR3 reads CASGSNTGELFF. The CDR3 DNA sequence: TGTGCTAGCGGGTCGAACACCGGGGAGCTGTTTTTT.

V is TRBV19 and J is TRBJ2-1; 9 positions match TRBD1. V shed 11 bases, J shed 0 bases, and the junction held 5 bases outside the gene matches. CDR3 length: 14 residues. Germline CDR1 reads LNHDA; CDR2 reads SQIVND (reference sequence). The CDR3 here is CASRDRASYNEQFF. CDR3 coding DNA: TGTGCCTCTAGGGACAGGGCCTCCTACAATGAGCAGTTCTTC.

The chain carries TRBV20-1 and TRBJ2-7; possible D gene TRBD1, 6 bases. This CDR3 is 12 amino acids long. Germline CDR1 is DFQATT and CDR2 is SNEGSKA (reference sequence). The germline V and J ends were trimmed by 1 base and 3 bases, with 7 bases remaining between them. CDR3 residues: CSARVRGYEQYF. In DNA form, the CDR3 reads TGCAGTGCTAGAGTCAGGGGCTACGAGCAGTACTTC.

This rearrangement joins TRBV7-2 to TRBJ2-7; TRBD2 agrees at 10 bases. V shed 5 bases and J 5 bases; nucleotides not matched to a gene: 9. CDR1 and CDR2 (germline): SGHTA, FQGNSA. The CDR3 runs 15 residues. CDR3 nucleotides: TGTGCCAGCAGCCTCTTAGCGGGGGGATTCGACGAGCAGTACTTC. It translates to CASSLLAGGFDEQYF.

This clonotype was detected ten times or more. The chain combines TRBV6-1 with TRBJ1-5; TRBD1 might be the D (5 bases). The CDR3 contains 12 residues. Germline V lookup: CDR1 MNHNS, CDR2 SASEGT. V lost 1 base to trimming and J lost 7 bases, with 5 bases between them. The CDR3 DNA reads TGTGCCAGCAGTGAAGGGGGCCAGCCCCAGCATTTT. Amino acid sequence: CASSEGGQPQHF.

This clonotype was observed many times. The genes are TRBV4-1 and TRBJ2-7, with 11 bases identical to TRBD2. The germline V gene encodes CDR1 MGHRA and CDR2 YSYEKL. The CDR3 sequence is 16 residues long. The junction had 9 bases not matched to a gene; V was cut back by 4 bases and J by 4 bases. As DNA, the CDR3 is TGCGCCAGCAGCCTGTTACCGGGACTAGCGGTATACGAGCAGTACTTC. Translated: CASSLLPGLAVYEQYF.

The J gene is TRBJ2-3, the V gene TRBV7-4; unclear D gene. The germline CDR1 and CDR2 sequences are SGHVT and SQSDAQ. CDR3 length: 12 residues. Trimming left V 5 bases short and J 6 bases short, with 9 bases between. CDR3 sequence: CASSQEEDTQYF. The CDR3 DNA reads TGTGCCAGCAGCCAAGAGGAGGATACGCAGTATTTT.

The table lists this clonotype with many counts. The rearrangement uses TRBV12-3 or TRBV12-4 and TRBJ2-7; 11 bases are a match to TRBD2. V lost 4 bases and J lost 9; bases outside the gene matches: 8. The CDR3 has 14 amino acids. CDR3 in amino acids: CASSSGTSGFRQYF. The CDR3 DNA is TGTGCCAGCAGTTCCGGGACTAGCGGATTCCGGCAGTACTTC.

The chain recombines TRBV19 with TRBJ1-5; no definite D call. With 1 base removed from V and 6 bases from J, the gap between germline ends came to 13 bases. This CDR3 region has 15 residues. Germline V CDR1 and CDR2: LNHDA, SQIVND (reference sequence). CDR3 sequence (DNA): TGTGCCAGTAGTATAGGGCGGGCGCCGGGTCAGCCCCAGCATTTT. Translating it yields CASSIGRAPGQPQHF.

The chain carries TRBV5-1 and TRBJ2-5, with D perhaps TRBD2 (5 bases). Trimming took off 3 bases at V and 5 bases at J, with 11 bases between the two ends. The germline CDR1 and CDR2 sequences are SGHRS and YFSETQ. This CDR3 has 13 residues. The DNA of the CDR3 is TGCGCCAGCAGCTCTTATCCGGGGGAGACCCAGTACTTC. As protein: CASSSYPGETQYF.

This chain links TRBV20-1 with TRBJ2-5; TRBD2 agrees at 13 bases. This CDR3 comprises 14 residues. Looked up from germline, CDR1 is DFQATT and CDR2 is SNEGSKA (reference sequence). J gave up 5 bases and V 5 bases, and 5 bases lay outside the gene matches. CDR3 amino acids: CSALGLAGVETQYF. The DNA for the CDR3 is TGCAGTGCTCTCGGACTAGCGGGAGTGGAGACCCAGTACTTC.

V usage is TRBV20-1 and J usage is TRBJ2-7; 7 positions agree with TRBD2. CDR3 length: 13 amino acids. Germline V CDR1 and CDR2: DFQATT, SNEGSKA (reference sequence). V trimming: 6 bases; J trimming: 1 base; junction bases outside the gene matches: 6. The DNA of the CDR3 is TGCAGTGCGGAACGGGGGGAATCCTACGAGCAGTACTTC. This gives the protein CSAERGESYEQYF.

The V call is TRBV19, the J call TRBJ2-7; 8 bases map to TRBD1. The trim removed 5 bases at V and 5 bases at J, leaving 5 bases unmatched. Germline values: CDR1 LNHDA, CDR2 SQIVND (reference sequence). The CDR3 has 13 residues. The CDR3 DNA sequence: TGTGCCAGTAGTCTACAGGGGGTGGACGAGCAGTACTTC. Its translation: CASSLQGVDEQYF.

The rearrangement links TRBV19 to TRBJ1-6, with D hard to call. Deletions cut 3 bases from V and 16 bases from J, with 13 bases between. This CDR3 region has 12 residues. Germline V gene sequence: CDR1 LNHDA, CDR2 SQIVND (reference sequence). The CDR3 is CASSIQDGKLHF. The CDR3 DNA reads TGTGCCAGTAGTATCCAGGATGGGAAGCTCCACTTT.

This sequence joins TRBV19 and TRBJ2-4; the D gene is possibly TRBD2 (5 bases). V lost 6 bases to trimming and J lost 2 bases, with 8 bases between them. The germline V gene has CDR1 LNHDA and CDR2 SQIVND (reference sequence). The CDR3 is 13 amino acids. The CDR3 sequence: CASSRGSKNIQYF. CDR3 DNA: TGTGCCAGTAGCCGGGGTTCCAAAAACATTCAGTACTTC.

Turning to this clonotype: This CDR3 fails to terminate in the conserved phenylalanine or tryptophan, so it likely reflects a read error. The rearrangement joins TRBV24-1 to TRBJ1-1; D unclear. Germline V CDR1 and CDR2: KGHDR, SFDVKD. The CDR3 extends over 14 amino acids. DNA of the CDR3: TGTGCCAGCAGTTTAAACGGGCAGAACACTGAAGCTTTCCTT. Amino acid sequence: CASSLNGQNTEAFL.

In this sample, this clonotype turned up many times. The CDR3 DNA reads TGTGCCTGGAGCGAGGACGGAGAAACCGGGGAGCTGTTTTTT. Amino acid sequence: CAWSEDGETGELFF. V usage is TRBV30 and J usage is TRBJ2-2; D remains ambiguous. Per germline, CDR1 GTSNPN and CDR2 SVGIG (reference sequence). Trimming removed 3 bases at V and 5 bases at J, with 13 bases between. The CDR3 loop spans 14 amino acids. The complete variable domain, with remaining parts taken from reference TRBV30 and TRBJ2-2, reads SQTIHQWPATLVQPVGSPLSLECTVEGTSNPNLYWYRQAAGRGLQLLFYSVGIGQISSEVPQNLSASRPQDRQFILSSKKLLLSDSGFYLCAWSEDGETGELFFGEGSRLTVL.

The genes are TRBV11-3 and TRBJ2-5; 8 nucleotides line up with TRBD1. CDR1 is SGHNT and CDR2 is YENEEA in the germline V gene. This CDR3 region has 16 residues. Losses at the gene ends were 3 bases for V and 3 bases for J; bases not matched to a gene: 9. Here the CDR3 reads CASSFGSGTGEETQYF. The CDR3 DNA reads TGTGCCAGCAGCTTTGGATCCGGGACAGGAGAAGAGACCCAGTACTTC.